The T cell receptor (beta chain) described here comes from a study of blood T cells in healthy people across ages. This clonotype has only a few counts. Between the trimmed V and J ends, which lost 4 bases and 3 bases, there was a span of 9 bases. The CDR3 loop spans 13 amino acids. Germline lookup yields CDR1 SQVTM and CDR2 ANQGSEA. Combining a sample-barcoded 5' primer with a J-beta primer mix, a second PCR ran for roughly 7 to 11 cycles. One entry per CDR3 protein results from TCRdb running MiXCR on the 5' RACE reads. The data contain some 760,000 distinct CDR3 sequences, more than 20% of them singletons. Per sample, at least 6 micrograms of total RNA were extracted. These same records also appear under a second study, on T cells of mothers and their children.

The V call is TRBV29-1, the J call TRBJ2-2; D not certain. This TCR was sampled from a boy aged 5-17 years in good health. The specimen sequenced was blood. CDR3: CSVVDRYTGELFF. CDR3 coding DNA: TGCAGCGTTGTTGATAGATACACCGGGGAGCTGTTTTTT.